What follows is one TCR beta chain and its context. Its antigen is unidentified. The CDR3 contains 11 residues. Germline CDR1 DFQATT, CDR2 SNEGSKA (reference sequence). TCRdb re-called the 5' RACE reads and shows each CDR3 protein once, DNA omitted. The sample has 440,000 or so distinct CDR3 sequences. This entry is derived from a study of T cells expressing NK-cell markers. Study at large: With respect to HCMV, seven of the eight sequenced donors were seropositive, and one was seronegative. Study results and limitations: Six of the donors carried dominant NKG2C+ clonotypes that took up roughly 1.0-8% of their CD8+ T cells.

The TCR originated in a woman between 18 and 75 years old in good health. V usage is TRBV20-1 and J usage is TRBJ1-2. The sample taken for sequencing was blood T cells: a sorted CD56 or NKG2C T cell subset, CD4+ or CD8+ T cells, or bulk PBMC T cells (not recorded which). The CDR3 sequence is CRLEFNYGYTF.